The T cell receptor beta chain described here comes from a study of T cells in Graves' hyperthyroidism and ophthalmopathy. Across the whole study: Peripheral blood specimens were obtained at initial diagnosis, prior to any treatment.

Amplified TCR beta CDR3 regions derived from RNA transcripts. The TCR CDR3 was amplified in a first-round RT-PCR using the HTBI primer set. TCRdb processed the multiplex PCR reads anew with MiXCR; each CDR3 protein has one entry. The sample records about 840,000 distinct CDR3 sequences, 35% to 40% being singletons. Germline CDR1 and CDR2: KGHDR and SFDVKD. Trimming removed 9 bases from V and 3 bases from J, with 11 bases in between. The CDR3 is 13 residues long. This receptor was obtained from a man younger than 35 with Graves' hyperthyroidism. The sequencing input was blood. The chain carries TRBV24-1 and TRBJ1-5, with D uncertain. The CDR3 DNA reads TGTGCCACCTTTCCCGGGCCCAATCAGCCCCAGCATTTT. It is translated as CATFPGPNQPQHF.